Presented here are 27 T cell receptor beta chains from one specimen sequenced in a study of blood T cells in healthy people across ages. Primed by a sample-barcoded 5' primer and a J-beta primer mix, a second PCR proceeded for 7 to 11 cycles. TCRdb recomputed calls from the 5' RACE reads with MiXCR, one row per CDR3 protein. The sample lists around 990,000 distinct CDR3 sequences, 20% to 25% occurring once. These sequences were also reported in another study, on T cells of mothers and their children.

Input material: blood. All receptors come from a girl between 2 and 10 years old in good health.

The rearrangement links TRBV27 to TRBJ2-7, with TRBD1 identical over 8 bases. J lost 1 base, V lost 0 bases, and 2 bases had no gene match. Per germline, CDR1 MNHEY and CDR2 SMNVEV (reference sequence). There are 15 residues in the CDR3. Here the CDR3 reads CASSLSQGASYEQYF. In nucleotides, the CDR3 is TGTGCCAGCAGTTTATCCCAGGGGGCGTCCTACGAGCAGTACTTC.

This chain connects TRBV28 to TRBJ2-3; D call uncertain. Germline V gene lookup returns CDR1 MDHEN and CDR2 SYDVKM. The CDR3 consists of 14 residues. The V end was cut by 5 bases, the J end by 2 bases, with 11 bases between. CDR3 sequence (DNA): TGTGCCAGCAGTCCGTTGATTCCCACAGATACGCAGTATTTT. Translated, it gives CASSPLIPTDTQYF.

The table lists this clonotype with a few counts. This chain uses TRBV9 with TRBJ1-1; 7 bases align to TRBD1. In germline, CDR1 is SGDLS, CDR2 YYNGEE. This CDR3 contains 12 residues. Trimming cost V 5 bases and J 8 bases; bases outside gene matches: 6. CDR3 nucleotides: TGTGCCAGCAGTACAGGGGAGGCGGAAGCTTTCTTT. Its protein product is CASSTGEAEAFF.

This sequence joins TRBV5-1 and TRBJ2-5; the match to TRBD2 covers 8 bases. V lost 5 bases to trimming and J lost 0 bases; unmatched junction nucleotides: 9. The V gene's germline CDR1 is SGHRS and CDR2 YFSETQ. The CDR3 spans 16 residues. The CDR3 DNA reads TGCGCCAGCAGAAGTCTTAGCGGGGAGTACCAAGAGACCCAGTACTTC. Residues: CASRSLSGEYQETQYF.

The sample holds a few counts of this clonotype. This sequence joins TRBV7-3 and TRBJ2-2; D uncertain. V lost 4 bases and J 7 bases, leaving 7 bases between the germline ends. This CDR3 comprises 12 residues. CDR1 is SGHTA and CDR2 is FQGTGA in the germline V gene. Here the CDR3 reads CASSSPSGELFF. CDR3 coding DNA: TGTGCCAGCAGCTCCCCCAGCGGGGAGCTGTTTTTT.

About this clonotype itself: A junction end diverges from the germline sequence, so it may reflect a read error. The chain combines TRBV29-1 with TRBJ2-5, with 7 bases aligning to TRBD1. Germline lookup yields CDR1 SQVTM and CDR2 ANQGSEA. The CDR3 extends over 14 amino acids. In DNA form, the CDR3 reads TGCGGCGTTGAGGTCACAGGGGCTTCGGCGACCCAGTACTTC. Translating gives CGVEVTGASATQYF.

The chain is built from TRBV29-1 and TRBJ2-5; possibly TRBD1 or TRBD2 for D (5 bases each). The tail of the sequence fits TRBJ2-7 better, so the J call may be wrong. The length of the CDR3 is 14 residues. CDR1 and CDR2 from the germline V gene are SQVTM and ANQGSEA. The CDR3 region has the DNA TGCAGCGTTAAGGGAATTGAGGGGTCCTACGAGCAGTACTTC. Its translation is CSVKGIEGSYEQYF.

This chain uses TRBV12-3 or TRBV12-4 with TRBJ1-2; D is ambiguous. V lost 3 bases and J lost 4, with 12 bases in between. The CDR3 runs to 14 residues. CDR3 residues: CASSFGIKFYGYTF. For the CDR3, the DNA is TGTGCCAGCAGTTTCGGCATCAAGTTCTATGGCTACACCTTC.

The chain couples TRBV24-1 to TRBJ2-5, with D possibly matching TRBD2 (6 bases). This CDR3 is built from 12 residues. Germline V gene lookup returns CDR1 KGHDR and CDR2 SFDVKD. The V and J ends lost 6 bases and 4 bases respectively, with 8 bases between them. The CDR3 nucleotides are TGTGCCACCAGTTGGAGGGGAGAGACCCAGTACTTC. Residues: CATSWRGETQYF.

This clonotype has only one observation. The chain joins TRBV7-2 to TRBJ2-1; unclear D gene. From germline, CDR1 is SGHTA and CDR2 FQGNSA. The CDR3 is 11 residues long. V lost 5 bases and J lost 12, with 11 bases in between. This chain's CDR3 is CASSQEYRQFF. CDR3 DNA: TGTGCCAGCAGCCAGGAGTATCGGCAGTTCTTC.

This clonotype was picked up many times. The rearrangement uses TRBV5-8 and TRBJ1-3; TRBD1 aligns across 8 bases. After removal of 3 bases from V and 2 bases from J, the junction contained 4 bases not matched to a gene. The CDR3 sequence is 15 residues long. Germline CDR1 reads SGHTS; CDR2 reads YDEGEE. The CDR3 protein is CASSWTGRTGNTIYF. CDR3 DNA sequence: TGTGCCAGCAGCTGGACAGGGAGAACTGGAAACACCATATATTTT. Combining the CDR3 with reference TRBV5-8 and TRBJ1-3 gives the whole variable domain EAGVTQSPTHLIKTRGQQATLRCSPISGHTSVYWYQQALGLGLQFLLWYDEGEERNRGNFPPRFSGRQFPNYSSELNVNALELEDSALYLCASSWTGRTGNTIYFGEGSWLTVV.

This clonotype was seen at least ten times. V and J are TRBV9 and TRBJ2-7, with D tentatively TRBD1 (5 bases). Germline CDR1 and CDR2: SGDLS and YYNGEE. The CDR3 has 14 residues. V lost 3 bases to trimming and J lost 0 bases, with 10 bases between them. This CDR3 reads CASSADSFSYEQYF. The CDR3 DNA is TGTGCCAGCAGCGCCGACAGCTTCTCCTACGAGCAGTACTTC.

The J gene is TRBJ1-1, the V gene TRBV5-6; D might be TRBD1 (5 bases). The CDR3 length is 11 residues. Looked up from germline, CDR1 is SGHDT and CDR2 is YYEEEE. Trimming removed 0 bases from V and 12 bases from J, with 9 bases in between. For the CDR3, the DNA is TGTGCCAGCAGCTTGGATGGGGCTACTTTCTTT. Protein: CASSLDGATFF.

The J gene is TRBJ2-5, the V gene TRBV5-1; maybe TRBD1 (5 bases). This CDR3 is built from 15 residues. Trimming removed 3 bases from V and 1 base from J, with 13 bases in between. CDR1 is SGHRS and CDR2 is YFSETQ in the germline V gene. The CDR3 loop reads CASSSLQATQETQYF. DNA of the CDR3: TGCGCCAGCAGCTCCCTACAGGCGACCCAAGAGACCCAGTACTTC.

The V and J genes are TRBV7-9 and TRBJ2-5; D may be TRBD1 (5 bases). With the DNA end fitting TRBJ2-7 better, the J assignment may be wrong. The CDR3 is made up of 15 amino acids. Germline V gene data show CDR1 as SEHNR and CDR2 as FQNEAQ (reference sequence). Written as DNA, the CDR3 is TGTGCCAGCAGCTTAGGATCAGGGCCTTTCAGCGAGCAGTACTTC. This encodes CASSLGSGPFSEQYF.

The chain recombines TRBV19 with TRBJ2-1, with 16 bases aligning to TRBD2. CDR1 LNHDA and CDR2 SQIVND come from the germline V gene (reference sequence). The CDR3 totals 14 residues. With V trimmed by 3 bases and J by 13 bases, 3 bases remained unmatched. The CDR3 DNA follows: TGTGCCAGTAGTATGGGGACTAGCGGGAGGGTACAGTTCTTC. It codes for CASSMGTSGRVQFF.

This rearrangement joins TRBV10-3 to TRBJ1-1; 8 bases fit TRBD1. The CDR3 is 15 residues long. V lost 3 bases to trimming and J lost 4 bases; unmatched junction nucleotides: 7. CDR1 ENHRY and CDR2 SYGVKD come from the germline V gene. The CDR3 sequence is CAISDPDREGTEAFF. CDR3 in DNA: TGTGCCATCAGTGATCCGGACAGGGAGGGCACTGAAGCTTTCTTT.

On this clonotype itself: One end of the junction is discordant with germline, which a read error may explain. The chain couples TRBV4-1 to TRBJ2-5; TRBD1 or TRBD2 may be the D gene (5 bases each). This CDR3 contains 16 residues. Germline V CDR1 and CDR2: MGHRA, YSYEKL. Here the CDR3 reads CASSQPTAGRGETRYF. The CDR3 nucleotides read TGCGCCAGCAGCCAACCCACTGCGGGCAGAGGGGAGACCCGGTACTTC.

The rearrangement joins TRBV4-1 to TRBJ2-5; D is ambiguous. The J call is in doubt because the DNA end fits TRBJ2-1 better. This CDR3 has 14 amino acids. Per the germline V gene, CDR1 is MGHRA and CDR2 is YSYEKL. In DNA form, the CDR3 reads TGCGCCAGCAGCCAAGGTTCAGACCTGGATGAGCAGTTCTTC. Translating gives CASSQGSDLDEQFF.

This rearrangement joins TRBV3-1 to TRBJ2-3, with D possibly matching TRBD2 (7 bases). V lost 7 bases, J lost 4 bases, and 24 bases lay in between. This CDR3 has 17 amino acids. The germline CDR1 and CDR2 sequences are LGHDT and YNNKEL (reference sequence). This CDR3 is CASTGGRPGVEPDTQYF. The CDR3 DNA follows: TGTGCCAGCACCGGGGGGCGGCCGGGAGTAGAACCAGATACGCAGTATTTT.

With respect to this clonotype: One junction end disagrees with the germline gene, perhaps due to a read error. This chain links TRBV6-7 with TRBJ1-1; D gene ambiguous. TRBV6-7 is filed as an ORF, its function uncertain. The CDR3 extends over 12 amino acids. CDR3 amino acids: CASSYSGPNESF. CDR3 bases: TGTGCCAGCAGTTACTCTGGACCTAACGAATCTTTT.

This clonotype occurred a few times. CDR3 sequence reads: CASSSSSVIQYF. The CDR3 region has the DNA TGTGCCAGCAGCTCTTCTTCAGTCATTCAGTACTTC. V and J are TRBV7-9 and TRBJ2-4; D unresolved. Germline assignment: CDR1 SEHNR and CDR2 FQNEAQ (reference sequence). Trimming shortened V by 4 bases and J by 9 bases, and 10 bases separated the two germline ends. The CDR3 loop spans 12 amino acids.

This clonotype has more than one count but fewer than ten. This chain joins TRBV6-5 and TRBJ2-5, with D possibly TRBD1 on 6 matching bases. The CDR3 is made up of 15 amino acids. In germline, CDR1 is MNHEY, CDR2 SVGAGI. The V end lost 4 bases, the J end lost 0 bases, and 12 bases lay between the germline ends. CDR3 DNA sequence: TGTGCCAGCAGTTGGGACAAAGGGTACCAAGAGACCCAGTACTTC. It codes for CASSWDKGYQETQYF.

On this clonotype itself: This could be a read error, since a much larger clone is one nucleotide away. The chain combines TRBV6-2 or TRBV6-3 with TRBJ2-5; weak D call: TRBD2 (6 bases). The V end lost 2 bases, the J end lost 2 bases, and 9 bases lay between the germline ends. The CDR3 spans 14 residues. In germline, CDR1 is MNHEY, CDR2 SVGEGT. This CDR3 reads CASSYGRKQETQYF. CDR3 DNA: TGTGCCAGCAGTTACGGGAGGAAACAAGAGACCCAGTACTTC.

The chain employs TRBV7-8 and TRBJ2-1; D gene uncertain. Trimming took 5 bases from V and 3 from J, leaving 17 bases between them. CDR1 is SGHVS and CDR2 is FQNEAQ in the germline V gene. This CDR3 is 16 amino acids long. The DNA of the CDR3 is TGTGCCAGCAGCCTAAAGTCTATATGGGACTACAATGAGCAGTTCTTC. It yields the protein CASSLKSIWDYNEQFF.

The chain couples TRBV5-6 to TRBJ2-5; 7 bases fit TRBD2. Looked up from germline, CDR1 is SGHDT and CDR2 is YYEEEE. Trimming took 1 base from V and 2 from J; bases not matched to a gene: 8. CDR3 length: 16 residues. CDR3 amino acids: CASSLSWAGVQETQYF. The DNA for the CDR3 is TGTGCCAGCAGCTTGTCTTGGGCGGGAGTACAAGAGACCCAGTACTTC.

V usage is TRBV5-6 and J usage is TRBJ2-7; D ambiguous. The assigned J gene may be wrong: the sequence end matches TRBJ2-1 better. Germline loops: CDR1 SGHDT, CDR2 YYEEEE. There are 13 residues in the CDR3. Here the CDR3 reads CASGGEVRREQFF. As DNA, the CDR3 is TGTGCCAGCGGCGGAGAGGTCAGGCGGGAGCAGTTCTTC.